These T cell receptor beta chains were read from a single sample in a study of blood T cells in healthy people across ages. Using its own MiXCR run on the 5' RACE reads, TCRdb lists one record per CDR3 protein. The sample has around 900,000 distinct CDR3 sequences, more than 25% seen once. Sample: blood. The receptors stem from a woman of 80 years or more in good health. Each CDR3 is given with its conserved first and last residue. Each record gives: V gene, J gene, D gene, clone size, CDR3 DNA, CDR3 protein. A D gene is named only where the DNA matches it firmly. Some rows mark clone size as missing; the rest say once, few, many or name a class of expanded clone.

>TRBV6-5|TRBJ1-1|-|many
TGTGCCAGCAGTTACTCGAGATTAAGGTGGACGGGACCGCTGAACACTGAAGCTTTCTTT
CASSYSRLRWTGPLNTEAFF
>TRBV19|TRBJ2-3|TRBD2|few
TGTGCCAGTAGTAAAATGTGGAATAGCGGGACAGATACGCAGTATTTT
CASSKMWNSGTDTQYF
>TRBV10-3|TRBJ2-3|-|-
TGTGCCATCAGTGTTTCAGCAGGAAGCACAGATACGCAGTATTTT
CAISVSAGSTDTQYF
>TRBV7-2|TRBJ1-2|-|many
TGTGCCAGCAGCTTAGTGGGGGGGATCAACTATGGCTACACCTTC
CASSLVGGINYGYTF
>TRBV20-1|TRBJ1-1|-|few
TGCAGTGCTAGAGAACAGTACATGAACACTGAAGCTTTCTTT
CSAREQYMNTEAFF
>TRBV11-2|TRBJ2-3|TRBD2|many
TGTGCCAGCAGCTTAGAGGGACTAGCGGGGGGTAAAGATACGCAGTATTTT
CASSLEGLAGGKDTQYF
>TRBV20-1|TRBJ2-7|TRBD2|-
TGCAGTGCTAGAGTAGGGAGGGCCCGTACCGCCCAGTACTTC
CSARVGRARTAQYF
>TRBV29-1|TRBJ1-2|TRBD1|many
TGCAGCGTTGGGGACAGGGTTTATGGCTACACCTTC
CSVGDRVYGYTF
>TRBV6-1|TRBJ2-2|-|few
TGTGCCAGCAGTGGGGGTGGTCCGGCGAACACCGGGGAGCTGTTTTTT
CASSGGGPANTGELFF
>TRBV9|TRBJ2-1|TRBD2|-
TGTGCCAGCAGCGTAGAGGGACTAGCCTACAATGAGCAGTTCTTC
CASSVEGLAYNEQFF
>TRBV6-6|TRBJ1-1|-|-
TGTGCCAGCAGTCACGGGTTGAGGGGGAGAGCTTTCTTT
CASSHGLRGRAFF
>TRBV20-1|TRBJ2-7|-|many
TGCAGTGCTAACAAGGGTCCGGGCGAGCAGTACTTC
CSANKGPGEQYF
>TRBV4-3|TRBJ1-5|-|-
TGCGCCAGCAGCCAAGATCTAAGGGGCGGCAATCAGCCCCAGCATTTT
CASSQDLRGGNQPQHF
>TRBV11-3|TRBJ2-3|-|few
TGTGCCAGCACCTCGACAGCATCCACAGATACGCAGTATTTT
CASTSTASTDTQYF
>TRBV10-3|TRBJ2-1|TRBD2|-
TGTGCCATCAGTGGGCTAGCGGGGGGCGATGAGCAGTTCTTC
CAISGLAGGDEQFF
>TRBV27|TRBJ2-6|-|-
TGTGCCAGCAAGCCCATGCCCGGGGCCGACGTCCGGACTTTC
CASKPMPGADVRTF
>TRBV20-1|TRBJ1-4|-|-
TGCAGTGCCCTTTCCAGGGCAGGGGATGAAAAACTGTTTTTT
CSALSRAGDEKLFF
>TRBV27|TRBJ2-2|TRBD2|-
TGTGCCTGCAGCAGTAGCGGGGGGGCGATCGGGGAGCTGTTTTTT
CACSSSGGAIGELFF
>TRBV6-5|TRBJ2-1|TRBD1|many
TGTGCCAGCAGTTCCCAACCGGACAGGAGGTACAATGAGCAGTTCTTC
CASSSQPDRRYNEQFF
>TRBV7-9|TRBJ1-1|-|-
TGTGCCAGCAGCTTAGCCCGGGGGGCGAGCACTGAAGCTTTCTTT
CASSLARGASTEAFF
>TRBV20-1|TRBJ2-1|-|many
TGCAGTGCTAGACGGGGTAGCTCCTACAATGAGCAGTTCTTC
CSARRGSSYNEQFF
>TRBV12-3/TRBV12-4|TRBJ2-3|-|-
TGTGCCAGCGTGAGGGGAGAAGCGCAGTATTTT
CASVRGEAQYF
>TRBV2|TRBJ1-2|-|many
TGTGCCAGCAGTCCAACTAGGGGATCGACAGGCACCTATGGCTACACCTTC
CASSPTRGSTGTYGYTF
>TRBV7-9|TRBJ1-5|-|many
TGTGCCAGCAGCGCACTATCAGCCCCCCAGCATTTT
CASSALSAPQHF
>TRBV11-1|TRBJ1-2|-|many
TGTGCCAGCAGCACAAGGACCGGAAACTATGGCTACACCTTC
CASSTRTGNYGYTF
>TRBV7-8|TRBJ2-1|-|-
TGTGCCAGCAGCTCAGTTGGGGTGGGTGAGCAGTTCTTC
CASSSVGVGEQFF
>TRBV7-2|TRBJ1-6|TRBD1|many
TGTGCCAGCAGGGGGACAGTTACTAATTCACCCCTCCACTTT
CASRGTVTNSPLHF
>TRBV29-1|TRBJ1-1|-|-
TGCAGCGGTCGAAGGGGCAACACTGAAGCTTTCTTT
CSGRRGNTEAFF
>TRBV20-1|TRBJ1-6|-|many
TGCAGTGCTAGGGAGGGGAGCTCCTATAATTCACCCCTCCACTTT
CSAREGSSYNSPLHF
>TRBV18|TRBJ2-5|TRBD2|many
TGTGCCAGCTCACCACGGGAGCGGGGGATCCAAGAGACCCAGTACTTC
CASSPRERGIQETQYF
>TRBV27|TRBJ1-1|TRBD1|few
TGTGCCAGCAGCCTGAGACAGGGGACCACTGAAGCTTTCTTT
CASSLRQGTTEAFF
>TRBV5-1|TRBJ2-2|-|-
TGCGCCAGCAGCTTAATAGAACAGGGCACCGGGGAGCTGTTTTTT
CASSLIEQGTGELFF
>TRBV12-3/TRBV12-4|TRBJ2-7|-|many
TGTGCCAGCAGTTTAAGCGCGAATACCTACGAGCAGTACTTC
CASSLSANTYEQYF
>TRBV21-1|TRBJ2-7|-|-
TGTGCCAGCAGCAAAGGGAGGAAGGAAACCGAGCAGTACTTC
CASSKGRKETEQYF
>TRBV7-3|TRBJ2-5|TRBD2|-
TGTGCCAGCGGAGATATAGCGGGGGGGCCGCCAAGAGAGACCCAGTACTTC
CASGDIAGGPPRETQYF
>TRBV4-2|TRBJ1-4|-|many
TGTGCCAGCAGCCAAGATCGGGGGGCGGCAAATGAAAAACTGTTTTTT
CASSQDRGAANEKLFF
>TRBV12-3/TRBV12-4|TRBJ2-5|TRBD2|-
TGTGCCAGCAGTTTAAGGCGGGGGGGCCTGAGGGAGACCCAGTACTTC
CASSLRRGGLRETQYF
>TRBV3-1|TRBJ1-2|-|-
TGTGCCAGCAACCAAGATAGTCGGACCTATGGCTACACCTTC
CASNQDSRTYGYTF
>TRBV11-2|TRBJ2-3|-|-
TGTGCCAGCAGCTCGAAATGGCCCACAGATACGCAGTATTTT
CASSSKWPTDTQYF
>TRBV27|TRBJ2-3|-|many
TGTGCCAGCAGACCGGGTAGCACAGATACGCAGTATTTT
CASRPGSTDTQYF
>TRBV6-2/TRBV6-3|TRBJ1-6|-|many
TGTGCCAGCAGTTACTCCTCCGGGACGGTCCTACATTATAATTCACCCCTCCACTTT
CASSYSSGTVLHYNSPLHF
>TRBV29-1|TRBJ2-3|TRBD2|many
TGCAGCGTTGACCTGACTAGCGGGGGAGATACGCAGTATTTT
CSVDLTSGGDTQYF
>TRBV11-2|TRBJ1-1|TRBD1|-
TGTGCCAGCAGCAACCGGGACAGGGGGTCCACTGAAGCTTTCTTT
CASSNRDRGSTEAFF
>TRBV6-2/TRBV6-3|TRBJ1-2|TRBD1|-
TGTGCCGGCAGTTCCCCGACAGGGGAAGGCTACACCTTC
CAGSSPTGEGYTF
>TRBV20-1|TRBJ1-2|TRBD1|-
TGCAGTGCTAGAGGAGGGACAGGGTCGCAATATGGCAACACCTTC
CSARGGTGSQYGNTF
>TRBV7-9|TRBJ2-5|TRBD2|many
TGTGCCAGCAGCTTAGGTAGCGGGGGGCTCCAAGAGACCCAGTACTTC
CASSLGSGGLQETQYF
>TRBV20-1|TRBJ2-1|-|many
TGCAGTGCTAGTCGAGCACGGGGGGCTGAAGTAGGGGAGCAGTTCTTC
CSASRARGAEVGEQFF
>TRBV11-2|TRBJ2-7|TRBD1|few
TGTGCCAGCAGCATCGGGACAGGGGCCACCTCCTACGAGCAGTACTTC
CASSIGTGATSYEQYF
>TRBV27|TRBJ1-5|-|-
TGTGCCAGCAGCAACGGATGGGGGAGCAATCAGCCCCAGCATTTT
CASSNGWGSNQPQHF
>TRBV6-1|TRBJ1-5|TRBD1|-
TGTGCCAGCAGTGAAATAGGGGGCGGGGGTCAGCCCCAGCATTTT
CASSEIGGGGQPQHF
>TRBV20-1|TRBJ2-3|TRBD2|many
TGCAGTGCTCGCCCACTAGCGGGGCTACAGATTAGCACAGATACGCAGTATTTT
CSARPLAGLQISTDTQYF
>TRBV6-5|TRBJ1-2|TRBD1|many
TGTGCCAGCAGCCCTTGGACAGGAACGGGCTACACCTTC
CASSPWTGTGYTF
>TRBV29-1|TRBJ2-1|TRBD2|many
TGCAGCGTAAATGGACTAGGCTCCTACAATGAGCAGTTCTTC
CSVNGLGSYNEQFF